Described below is a single T cell receptor beta chain sequence and its context. Its matching antigen is unknown. One junction end does not reproduce the germline sequence, and a read error may be involved. This sample was taken from a study of cytomegalovirus exposure and HLA in healthy donors. Study context: Unique TCR beta sequences numbering about 100 million came from 150 million to 200 million T cells in an earlier analysis.

Study-wide findings and caveats: By a later analysis, the bulk of CMV-associated TCR beta chains appeared HLA-restricted. For presence/absence analyses, sequencing depth was assumed to be roughly uniform across donors. Being indistinguishable, some V segments were excluded, TRBV6-2 and TRBV6-3 among them.

From germline, CDR1 is SGHAT and CDR2 FQNNGV. The CDR3 runs 13 residues. The PCR ran on 60 Vbeta and 13 Jbeta primers. Measured with immunoSEQ multiplex PCR; TCRdb has only the in-frame clones, and not every one. The sample holds around 230,000 clones; roughly 82% are singletons and the top ten take nearly 6%. Sequenced material: PBMCs. The chain links TRBV11-2 to TRBJ2-4; a possible D gene is TRBD1 (6 bases). This clonotype was sampled from a man in his forties or fifties in good health and CMV-seropositive. The DNA of the CDR3 is TGTGCCAGCAGCCTTCAAGGGACACCCCGTTTAGACTTC. Translating it yields CASSLQGTPRLDF. The full variable domain, rest sourced from reference TRBV11-2 and TRBJ2-4, is EAGVAQSPRYKIIEKRQSVAFWCNPISGHATLYWYQQILGQGPKLLIQFQNNGVVDDSQLPKDRFSAERLKGVDSTLKIQPAKLEDSAVYLCASSLQGTPRLDFGAGTRLSVL.